The TCR beta chain described here comes from a study of regulatory T cells in long-lasting Graves disease. Background on the study: Persistent Graves' disease required over 5 years of antithyroid drugs and positive TSH receptor antibodies.

The time point is: persistent/refractory GD, antithyroid drugs over 5 years with positive TRAb. RNA isolated from PBMCs was used to make the TCR library. Patient provenance is recorded as an endocrinology department in Xi'an, China. This clonotype was seen many times. The antigen is not known. General observations from the study: Between persistent patients, about 2,700 public clonotypes were shared, exceeding the roughly 1,000 shared between new patients. Because few samples were included, accuracy may have been lower.

CDR3-region Arm-PCR and iRepertoire HTBI primers produced the TCR beta libraries. TCRdb passed the multiplex PCR reads through MiXCR, listing each CDR3 protein once. Here the sample spans about 430,000 distinct CDR3 sequences, around 20% being singletons. The specimen was peripheral blood mononuclear cells (PBMCs), collected when the disease was refractory, from a patient treated with antithyroid drugs. The clonotype originates from a female donor with Graves disease.

The CDR3: CASSEMRGGYEQYF. DNA for the CDR3: TGTGCCAGCAGTGAAATGAGGGGAGGGTACGAGCAGTACTTC. The rearrangement links TRBV6-1 to TRBJ2-7; 7 nucleotides line up with TRBD2. Losses at the gene ends were 2 bases for V and 4 bases for J; bases not matched to a gene: 5. This CDR3 region has 14 residues. Germline V gives CDR1 MNHNS, CDR2 SASEGT.